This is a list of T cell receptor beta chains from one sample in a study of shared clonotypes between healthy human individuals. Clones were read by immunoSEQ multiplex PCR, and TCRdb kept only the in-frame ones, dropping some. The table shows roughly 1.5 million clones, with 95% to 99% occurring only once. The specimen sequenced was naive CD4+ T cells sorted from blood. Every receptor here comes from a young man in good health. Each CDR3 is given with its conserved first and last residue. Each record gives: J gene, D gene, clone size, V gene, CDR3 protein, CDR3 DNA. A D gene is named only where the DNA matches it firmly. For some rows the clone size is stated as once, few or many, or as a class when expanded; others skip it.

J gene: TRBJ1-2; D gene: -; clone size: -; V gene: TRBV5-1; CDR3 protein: CASSLISNYGYTF; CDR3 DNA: TGCGCCAGCAGCTTAATCAGCAACTATGGCTACACCTTC
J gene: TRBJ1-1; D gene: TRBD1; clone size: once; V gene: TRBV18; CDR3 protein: CASSGQGDTEAFF; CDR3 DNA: TGTGCCAGCTCGGGACAGGGAGACACTGAAGCTTTCTTT
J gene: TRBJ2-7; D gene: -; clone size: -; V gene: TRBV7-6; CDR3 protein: CASSSLGTSPPLEQYF; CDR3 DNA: TGTGCCAGCAGCTCACTTGGGACTTCCCCCCCCCTCGAGCAGTACTTC
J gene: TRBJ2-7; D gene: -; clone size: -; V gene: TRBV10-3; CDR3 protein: CAIRGGLSYEQYF; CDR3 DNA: TGTGCCATCAGGGGGGGTCTCTCCTACGAGCAGTACTTC
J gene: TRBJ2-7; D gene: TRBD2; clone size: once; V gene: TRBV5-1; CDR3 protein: CASSIPAGTYEQYF; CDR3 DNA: TGCGCCAGCAGTATCCCAGCGGGGACCTACGAGCAGTACTTC
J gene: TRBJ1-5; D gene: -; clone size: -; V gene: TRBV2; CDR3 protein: CASSEAGGGGNQPQHF; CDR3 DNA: TGTGCCAGCAGTGAGGCGGGCGGAGGGGGCAATCAGCCCCAGCATTTT
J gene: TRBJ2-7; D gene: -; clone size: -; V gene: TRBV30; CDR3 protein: CAWSEQHYEQYF; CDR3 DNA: TGTGCCTGGAGTGAACAACACTACGAGCAGTACTTC
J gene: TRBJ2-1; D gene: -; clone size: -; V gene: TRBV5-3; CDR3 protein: CARSLESKGQFF; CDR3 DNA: TGTGCCAGAAGCTTGGAGTCGAAGGGGCAGTTCTTC
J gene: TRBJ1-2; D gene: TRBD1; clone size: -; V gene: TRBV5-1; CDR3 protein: CASSPSAGQGLYGYTF; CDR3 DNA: TGCGCCAGCAGCCCCTCGGCCGGACAGGGGCTCTATGGCTACACCTTC
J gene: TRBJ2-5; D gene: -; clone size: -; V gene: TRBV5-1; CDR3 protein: CASSVVESETQYF; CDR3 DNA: TGCGCCAGCAGTGTTGTGGAGTCGGAGACCCAGTACTTC
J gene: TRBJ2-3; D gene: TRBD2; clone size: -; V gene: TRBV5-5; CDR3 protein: CASSLGSGTTDTQYF; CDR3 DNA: TGTGCCAGCAGCTTAGGAAGCGGGACGACAGATACGCAGTATTTT
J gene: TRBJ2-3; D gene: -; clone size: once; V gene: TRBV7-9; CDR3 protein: CASSLAADADTQYF; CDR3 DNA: TGTGCCAGCAGCTTAGCGGCAGATGCAGATACGCAGTATTTT
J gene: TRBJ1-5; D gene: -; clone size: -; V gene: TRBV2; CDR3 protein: CASSGSTAYSNQPQHF; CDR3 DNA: TGTGCCAGCAGTGGTAGTACAGCATATAGCAATCAGCCCCAGCATTTT
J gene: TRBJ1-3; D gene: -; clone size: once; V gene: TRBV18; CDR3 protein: CASSPPPGSGNTIYF; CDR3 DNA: TGTGCCAGCTCACCACCGCCGGGCTCTGGAAACACCATATATTTT
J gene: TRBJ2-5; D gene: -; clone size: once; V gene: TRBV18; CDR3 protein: CASSPSTGNQETQYF; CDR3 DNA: TGTGCCAGCTCACCAAGTACAGGGAACCAGGAGACCCAGTACTTC
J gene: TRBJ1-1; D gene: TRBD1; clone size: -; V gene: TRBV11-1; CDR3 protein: CASSLTGETEAFF; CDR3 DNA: TGTGCCAGCAGCCTGACAGGGGAGACTGAAGCTTTCTTT
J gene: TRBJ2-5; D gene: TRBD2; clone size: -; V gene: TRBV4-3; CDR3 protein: CASSERAGNSQETQYF; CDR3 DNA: TGCGCCAGCAGCGAGCGAGCGGGGAACTCCCAAGAGACCCAGTACTTC
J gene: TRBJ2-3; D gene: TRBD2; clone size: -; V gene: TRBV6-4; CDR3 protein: CASSAGSGKTDTQYF; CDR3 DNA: TGTGCCAGCAGTGCAGGTAGCGGGAAGACAGATACGCAGTATTTT
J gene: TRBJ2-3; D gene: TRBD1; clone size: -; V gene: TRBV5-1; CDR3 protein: CASSIAGTGGDTQYF; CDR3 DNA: TGCGCCAGCAGCATAGCCGGGACAGGGGGAGATACGCAGTATTTT
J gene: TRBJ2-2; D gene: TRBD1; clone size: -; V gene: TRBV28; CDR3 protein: CASSLQGATGELFF; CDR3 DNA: TGTGCCAGCAGTTTACAGGGGGCCACCGGGGAGCTGTTTTTT
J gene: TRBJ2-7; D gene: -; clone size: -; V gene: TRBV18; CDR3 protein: CASSQGSSYEQYF; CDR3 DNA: TGTGCCAGCTCACAGGGAAGCTCCTACGAGCAGTACTTC
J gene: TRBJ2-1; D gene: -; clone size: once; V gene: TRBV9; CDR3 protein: CASSVGGSLTDYNEQFF; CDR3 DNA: TGTGCCAGCAGCGTAGGTGGTTCGTTGACAGACTACAATGAGCAGTTCTTC
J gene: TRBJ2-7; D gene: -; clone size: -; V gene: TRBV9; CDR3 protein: CASSVGDNEQYF; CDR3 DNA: TGTGCCAGCAGCGTAGGGGATAACGAGCAGTACTTC
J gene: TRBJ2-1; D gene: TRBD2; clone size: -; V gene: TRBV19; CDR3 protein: CASSKAAGSGDYNEQFF; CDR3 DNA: TGTGCCAGTAGTAAGGCGGCTGGTAGCGGGGACTACAATGAGCAGTTCTTC
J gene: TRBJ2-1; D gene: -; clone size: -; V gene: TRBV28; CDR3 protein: CANSPRDKWHNEQFF; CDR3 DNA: TGTGCCAACTCTCCCCGGGACAAATGGCACAATGAGCAGTTCTTC
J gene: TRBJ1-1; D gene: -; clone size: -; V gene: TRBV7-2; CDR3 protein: CASSPTPVTEAFF; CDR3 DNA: TGTGCCAGCAGCCCGACGCCGGTCACTGAAGCTTTCTTT
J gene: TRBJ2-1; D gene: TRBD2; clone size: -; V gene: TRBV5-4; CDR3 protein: CASSREGLALREQFF; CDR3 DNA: TGTGCCAGCAGCCGAGAAGGACTAGCGCTTCGTGAGCAGTTCTTC
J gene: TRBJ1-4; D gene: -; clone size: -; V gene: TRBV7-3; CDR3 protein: CASSKHRDTTNEKLFF; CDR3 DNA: TGTGCCAGCAGCAAACACAGGGATACAACTAATGAAAAACTGTTTTTT
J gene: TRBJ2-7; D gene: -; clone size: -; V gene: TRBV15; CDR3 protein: CATSRDLPLMSGPAYEQYF; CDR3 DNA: TGTGCCACCAGCAGAGATCTTCCCTTAATGTCGGGACCAGCCTACGAGCAGTACTTC
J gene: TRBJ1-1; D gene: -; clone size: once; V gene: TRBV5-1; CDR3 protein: CASSFSGNTEAFF; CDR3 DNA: TGCGCCAGCAGCTTTTCGGGGAACACTGAAGCTTTCTTT
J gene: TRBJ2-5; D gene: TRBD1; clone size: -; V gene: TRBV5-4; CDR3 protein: CASSKGQVRETQYF; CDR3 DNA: TGTGCCAGCAGCAAGGGACAGGTCCGGGAGACCCAGTACTTC
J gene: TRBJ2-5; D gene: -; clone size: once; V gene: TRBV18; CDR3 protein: CASSPLPFDSQETQYF; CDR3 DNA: TGTGCCAGCTCACCTCTTCCCTTTGACAGCCAAGAGACCCAGTACTTC
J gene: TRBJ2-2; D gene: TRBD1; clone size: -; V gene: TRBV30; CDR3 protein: CAWSVLRQGHGELFF; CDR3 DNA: TGTGCCTGGAGTGTCCTCCGACAGGGTCACGGGGAGCTGTTTTTT
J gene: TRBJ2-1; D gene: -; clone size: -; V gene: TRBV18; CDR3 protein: CASSLGLLGSGNEQFF; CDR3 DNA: TGTGCCAGCTCCCTTGGCTTACTAGGGTCTGGAAATGAGCAGTTCTTC
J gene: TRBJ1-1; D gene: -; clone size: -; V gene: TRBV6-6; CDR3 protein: CASRYSIRGAGTEAFF; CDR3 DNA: TGTGCCAGCAGGTACAGCATTCGGGGGGCCGGCACTGAAGCTTTCTTT
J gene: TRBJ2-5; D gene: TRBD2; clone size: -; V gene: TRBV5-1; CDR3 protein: CASSLVREGRETQYF; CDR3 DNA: TGCGCCAGCAGCTTGGTTCGGGAGGGCCGGGAGACCCAGTACTTC
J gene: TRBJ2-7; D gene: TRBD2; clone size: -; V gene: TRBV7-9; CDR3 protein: CASSPLASGKYEQYF; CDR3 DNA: TGTGCCAGCAGCCCGCTCGCCAGCGGGAAGTACGAGCAGTACTTC
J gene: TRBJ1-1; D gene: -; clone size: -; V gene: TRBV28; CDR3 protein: CASSLQWLPLENTEAFF; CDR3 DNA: TGTGCCAGCAGTTTACAATGGCTCCCTCTGGAGAACACTGAAGCTTTCTTT
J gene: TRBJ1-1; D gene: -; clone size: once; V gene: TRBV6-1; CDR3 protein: CASSELGNTEAFF; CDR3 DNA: TGTGCCAGCAGTGAACTAGGGAACACTGAAGCTTTCTTT
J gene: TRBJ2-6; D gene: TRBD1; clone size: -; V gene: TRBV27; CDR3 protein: CASSASGQLSGANVLTF; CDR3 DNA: TGTGCCAGCAGTGCATCGGGACAGCTCTCTGGGGCCAACGTCCTGACTTTC
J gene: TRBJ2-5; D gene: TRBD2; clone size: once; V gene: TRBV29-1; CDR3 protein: CSVLRLAGLEETQYF; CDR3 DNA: TGCAGCGTTTTACGTTTGGCGGGACTAGAAGAGACCCAGTACTTC
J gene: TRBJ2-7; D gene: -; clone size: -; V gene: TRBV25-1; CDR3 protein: CASSEAGQNYEQYF; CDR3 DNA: TGTGCCAGCAGTGAAGCGGGACAAAACTACGAGCAGTACTTC
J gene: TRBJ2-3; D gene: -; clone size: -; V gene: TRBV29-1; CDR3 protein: CSVTPMVTDTQYF; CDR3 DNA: TGCAGCGTTACCCCGATGGTGACAGATACGCAGTATTTT
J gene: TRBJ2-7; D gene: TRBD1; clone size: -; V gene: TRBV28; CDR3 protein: CASSSRQGAFYEQYF; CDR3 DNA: TGTGCCAGCAGTTCCCGACAGGGCGCTTTCTACGAGCAGTACTTC
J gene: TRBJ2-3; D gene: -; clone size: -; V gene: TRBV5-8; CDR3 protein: CASSLSRVSDTQYF; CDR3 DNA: TGTGCCAGCAGCTTGAGCAGGGTTTCAGATACGCAGTATTTT
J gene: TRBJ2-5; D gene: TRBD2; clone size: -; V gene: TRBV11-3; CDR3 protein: CASSRWGEGPQETQYF; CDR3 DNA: TGTGCCAGCAGCCGCTGGGGGGAGGGCCCCCAAGAGACCCAGTACTTC
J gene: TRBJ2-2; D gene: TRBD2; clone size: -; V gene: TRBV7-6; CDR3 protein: CASSGRLAEAGELFF; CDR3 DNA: TGTGCCAGCAGCGGGCGACTAGCGGAAGCCGGGGAGCTGTTTTTT
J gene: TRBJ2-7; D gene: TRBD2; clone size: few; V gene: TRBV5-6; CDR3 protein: CASSSSGTVYEQYF; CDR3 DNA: TGTGCCAGCAGCAGTAGCGGGACGGTCTACGAGCAGTACTTC
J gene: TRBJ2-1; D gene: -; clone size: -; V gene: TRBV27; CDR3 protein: CASTPNPRGEQFF; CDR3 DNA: TGTGCCAGCACCCCCAATCCGCGGGGAGAGCAGTTCTTC
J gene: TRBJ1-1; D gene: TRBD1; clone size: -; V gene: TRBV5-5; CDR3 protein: CASSFLDRSVTEAFF; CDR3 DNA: TGTGCCAGCAGCTTCTTGGACAGGTCGGTCACTGAAGCTTTCTTT
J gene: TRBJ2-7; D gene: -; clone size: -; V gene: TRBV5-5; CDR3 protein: CASSQTDRFSYEQYF; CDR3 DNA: TGTGCCAGCAGCCAAACGGACAGATTCTCCTACGAGCAGTACTTC
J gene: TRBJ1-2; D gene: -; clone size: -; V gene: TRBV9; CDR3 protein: CASSVVDSTYGYTF; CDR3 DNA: TGTGCCAGCAGCGTAGTAGACAGTACCTATGGCTACACCTTC
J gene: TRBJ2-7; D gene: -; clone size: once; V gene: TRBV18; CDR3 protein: CASSRSRGSGSSYEQYF; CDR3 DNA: TGTGCCAGCTCACGTTCCCGGGGAAGCGGTAGCTCCTACGAGCAGTACTTC
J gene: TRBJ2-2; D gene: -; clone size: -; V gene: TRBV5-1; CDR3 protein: CASSGPVAANTGELFF; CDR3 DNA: TGCGCCAGCAGCGGGCCCGTAGCAGCGAACACCGGGGAGCTGTTTTTT
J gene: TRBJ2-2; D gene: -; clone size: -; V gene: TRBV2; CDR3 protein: CASSRQNTGELFF; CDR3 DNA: TGTGCCAGCAGCAGACAGAACACCGGGGAGCTGTTTTTT